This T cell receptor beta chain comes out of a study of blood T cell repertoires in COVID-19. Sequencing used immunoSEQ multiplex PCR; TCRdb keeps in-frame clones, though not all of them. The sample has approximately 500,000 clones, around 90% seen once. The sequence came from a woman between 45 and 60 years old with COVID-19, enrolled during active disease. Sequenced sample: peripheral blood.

CDR3 region: CASSYLGRHTDTQYF. Written as DNA, the CDR3 is TGTGCCAGCAGCTACTTGGGCAGACACACAGATACGCAGTATTTT. The chain links TRBV5-4 to TRBJ2-3; D is undetermined. The length of the CDR3 is 15 residues. The V end was cut by 3 bases, the J end by 2 bases, with 13 bases between. Germline lookup yields CDR1 SGHNT and CDR2 YYREEE (reference sequence).